Only one count was recorded for the clone carrying this TCR beta chain. The source of the sample is a study of shared clonotypes between healthy human individuals. 200 to 250 ng DNA, tens of thousands of T cell genomes, went into each sorted-subset replicate PCR. Clones were sequenced by immunoSEQ multiplex PCR, and TCRdb holds only the in-frame ones, with some missing. The profile shows millions of clones, over 90% of them singletons. Trimming shortened V by 2 bases and J by 0 bases, and 12 bases separated the two germline ends. The CDR3 sequence is 16 residues long. The germline CDR1 and CDR2 sequences are LNHDA and SQIVND (reference sequence).

This clonotype was sampled from a man between 18 and 35 years old in good health. Some clones in this sample may be carry-over from other donors' samples. The chain joins TRBV19 to TRBJ2-3, with no clear D. The sequenced sample was naive CD4+ T cells from PBMCs. Regarding subset: CD45RA+ positively selected. CDR3: CASSILFGPSTDTQYF. The CDR3, as DNA: TGTGCCAGTAGTATATTATTCGGTCCTAGCACAGATACGCAGTATTTT.